This is a list of T cell receptor beta chains from one sample in a study of blood T cell repertoires in COVID-19. Data came from immunoSEQ multiplex PCR; TCRdb stores just in-frame clones and leaves some out. The top ten clones hold 25% of a sample with some 120,000 clones, roughly 80% of them seen once. The sample taken for sequencing was peripheral blood. The receptors come from a human donor in a cohort sampled during active COVID-19. Both conserved end residues are part of each CDR3. D genes are given only for firm matches. A clone size is listed for some rows: how often the clone was seen (once, few, many), or a class if it is expanded.

V	D	J	size	DNA	CDR3
TRBV2	NA	TRBJ2-5	NA	TGTGCCAGCAGTGAAGCGCGGTCCTTTCAAGAGACCCAGTACTTC	CASSEARSFQETQYF
TRBV15	TRBD1	TRBJ1-2	NA	TGTGCCACCAGCAGAGCAGGACAGGGGTGGAATGGCTACACCTTC	CATSRAGQGWNGYTF
TRBV5-6	TRBD2	TRBJ2-7	few	TGTGCCAGCAGCTCAAGGGCGGGACTAGCGGGGAGCGAGCAGTACTTC	CASSSRAGLAGSEQYF
TRBV6-5	TRBD2	TRBJ2-7	NA	TGTGCCAGCAGTTCCCCCAGCGGGGGGAGCTCCTACGAGCAGTACTTC	CASSSPSGGSSYEQYF
TRBV15	NA	TRBJ1-2	once	TGTGCCACCAGCAGAGTCCCAGGCAATGGCTACACCTTC	CATSRVPGNGYTF
TRBV6-1	NA	TRBJ2-1	NA	TGTGCCAGCAGTGAAGGTCCAGGGGCTAACAATGAGCAGTTCTTC	CASSEGPGANNEQFF
TRBV28	TRBD1	TRBJ1-1	few	TGTGCCAGCAGTTTACCCAGACAGGGTAGGGCTTTCTTT	CASSLPRQGRAFF
TRBV30	NA	TRBJ1-2	NA	TGTGCCTGGAGCCATAGTAACTATGGCTACACCTTC	CAWSHSNYGYTF
TRBV7-3	NA	TRBJ1-1	NA	TGTGCCAGCAGCCCCCCAGGGGCAGGCCGAGGGGACACTGAAGCTTTCTTT	CASSPPGAGRGDTEAFF
TRBV7-9	NA	TRBJ2-1	NA	TGTGCCAGCAGCGCCGCGGCCGGGTACAATGAGCAGTTCTTC	CASSAAAGYNEQFF
TRBV11-1	TRBD1	TRBJ2-5	NA	TGTGCCAGCAGCGCCTGGGACAGTCAAGTGACCCAGTACTTC	CASSAWDSQVTQYF
TRBV5-5	TRBD1	TRBJ1-5	NA	TGTGCCAGCAGCTTCGGGGACAGGGGTAATCAGCCCCAGCATTTT	CASSFGDRGNQPQHF
TRBV11-3	NA	TRBJ2-2	NA	TGTGCCAGCAGCTTAGGTCGGAACACCGGGGAGCTGTTTTTT	CASSLGRNTGELFF
TRBV5-1	NA	TRBJ1-2	NA	TGCGCCAGCAGCTCGACAGCTAACTATGGCTACACCTTC	CASSSTANYGYTF
TRBV3-1/TRBV3-2	NA	TRBJ1-2	NA	TGTGCCAGCAGCCAAGATAACAACCCTAACTATGGCTACACCTTC	CASSQDNNPNYGYTF
TRBV5-1	NA	TRBJ2-7	NA	TGCGCCAGCAGCTTGGACGGCTCCTACGAGCAGTACTTC	CASSLDGSYEQYF
TRBV28	TRBD1	TRBJ1-5	once	TGTGCCAGCAGTTTCTCGGACAGGTCGAAGCCCCAGCATTTT	CASSFSDRSKPQHF
TRBV28	TRBD1	TRBJ1-2	NA	TGTGCCAGCAGTTTGGGACAGGGACCTCGAAGCTATGGCTACACCTTC	CASSLGQGPRSYGYTF
TRBV27	NA	TRBJ2-2	NA	TGTGCCAGCAGTTTATTGGTAGACACCGGGGAGCTGTTTTTT	CASSLLVDTGELFF
TRBV5-6	NA	TRBJ1-6	NA	TGTGCCAGCAGCTCTAGATTCCTAGGATCACCCCTCCACTTT	CASSSRFLGSPLHF
TRBV9	TRBD1	TRBJ1-6	few	TGTGCCAGCAGCGTCAGCGGAACAGGGGCCACCCTCCACTTT	CASSVSGTGATLHF
TRBV6-5	TRBD1	TRBJ2-1	NA	TGTGCCATGGGACAGGGGACATACAATGAGCAGTTCTTC	CAMGQGTYNEQFF
TRBV3-1/TRBV3-2	NA	TRBJ2-3	NA	TGTGCCAGCAGCCAAGACTCCCGGGGAGATACGCAGTATTTT	CASSQDSRGDTQYF
TRBV30	NA	TRBJ1-3	few	TGTGCCTGGAGTGAACGGGCGGGGCGAGGAAACACCATATATTTT	CAWSERAGRGNTIYF
TRBV5-1	TRBD1	TRBJ2-2	once	TGCGCCAGCAGCTTCCCTAAAGGACAGGGGGCGACTACCGGGGAGCTGTTTTTT	CASSFPKGQGATTGELFF
TRBV27	TRBD2	TRBJ2-4	NA	TGTGCCAGCAGTTTATCGGGACTAGCGGGGGGGCGAATAGCCAAAAACATTCAGTACTTC	CASSLSGLAGGRIAKNIQYF
TRBV30	NA	TRBJ1-2	NA	TGTGCCTGGAGAGCCAACCCCCTCAAGCGGGGGCGAGCTAACTATGGCTACACCTTC	CAWRANPLKRGRANYGYTF
TRBV28	NA	TRBJ2-1	few	TGTGCCAGCAGTACGCTGAGGGTGAATGAGCAGTTCTTC	CASSTLRVNEQFF
TRBV30	NA	TRBJ1-6	NA	TGTGCCTGGAGTGTCGCGGGATCAGCCAATTCACCCCTCCACTTT	CAWSVAGSANSPLHF
TRBV28	NA	TRBJ1-2	NA	TGTGCCAGCAGTTTAATGAATCAGGGCATCGACTATGGCTACACCTTC	CASSLMNQGIDYGYTF
TRBV18	TRBD1	TRBJ1-6	few	TGTGCCAGCTCACCACTGTCGGGGACAGGGGATTCACCCCTCCACTTT	CASSPLSGTGDSPLHF
TRBV6-2/TRBV6-3	NA	TRBJ2-5	NA	TGTGCCAGCAGTTACTGGAGCCCCAGCGGCGGGCCGGGGGAGACCCAGTACTTC	CASSYWSPSGGPGETQYF
TRBV29-1	NA	TRBJ2-3	NA	TGCAGCGCAGAGGAGGGGGATACGCAGTATTTT	CSAEEGDTQYF
TRBV7-9	TRBD1	TRBJ1-6	NA	TGTGCCAGCAGCACGCCAGGGACAGGGTACTCACCCCTCCACTTT	CASSTPGTGYSPLHF
TRBV18	NA	TRBJ1-5	NA	TGTGCCAGCTCCATCTCAGGGGATCAGCCCCAGCATTTT	CASSISGDQPQHF
TRBV7-8	TRBD1	TRBJ2-7	NA	TGTGCCAGCACCCAGGGGGCTGGTCTCTACGAGCAGTACTTC	CASTQGAGLYEQYF
TRBV30	NA	TRBJ1-2	NA	TGTGCCTGGACCGCGACAGTAGCTAACTATGGCTACACCTTC	CAWTATVANYGYTF
TRBV27	NA	TRBJ2-6	NA	TGTGCCAGCAGTTTAAGGCCGGGGATCTCTGGGGCCAACGTCCTGACTTTC	CASSLRPGISGANVLTF
TRBV19	NA	TRBJ1-5	NA	TGTGCCAGTATAGACAGCCCGGTCGGCAATCAGCCCCAGCATTTT	CASIDSPVGNQPQHF
TRBV27	NA	TRBJ2-7	NA	TGTGCCAGCAGTCCCGGACAGCTTGTAGAGCAGTACTTC	CASSPGQLVEQYF
TRBV6-2/TRBV6-3	TRBD1	TRBJ2-4	once	TGTGCCAGCAGTTACGCGGACAGGGGCATTCAGTACTTC	CASSYADRGIQYF
TRBV5-1	NA	TRBJ2-7	NA	TGCGCCAGCAGCCAGGGACACGGATTGGACGAGCAGTACTTC	CASSQGHGLDEQYF
TRBV7-9	TRBD1	TRBJ1-6	NA	TGTGCCAGCAGCTCGACGCGGGACAGGTGGGGCTCCTATAATTCACCCCTCCACTTT	CASSSTRDRWGSYNSPLHF
TRBV28	TRBD1	TRBJ2-3	NA	TGTGCCAGCACAAGGACAGGGAGACCAGATACGCAGTATTTT	CASTRTGRPDTQYF
TRBV10-1	NA	TRBJ2-1	NA	TGCGCCTGCCGTGGTATAGGGGACAATGAGCAGTTCTTC	CACRGIGDNEQFF
TRBV5-6	NA	TRBJ1-1	NA	TGTGCCAGCAGCCCCCTAGACCGCTCGAACACTGAAGCTTTCTTT	CASSPLDRSNTEAFF
TRBV9	NA	TRBJ1-3	NA	TGTGCCAGCAGCCTAGGGTACTCCTCTGGAAACACCATATATTTT	CASSLGYSSGNTIYF
TRBV27	TRBD2	TRBJ2-7	NA	TGTGCCAGCAGCCTAGCGACTAGCGGGAGCTACGAGCAGTACTTC	CASSLATSGSYEQYF
TRBV28	TRBD2	TRBJ2-1	NA	TGTGCCAGCGTTGGGGAGACTAGCGGGAGTAGAAGTAATGAGCAGTTCTTC	CASVGETSGSRSNEQFF
TRBV7-7	TRBD2	TRBJ2-2	NA	TGTGCCAGCAGCCTTAGCGGGAGTGCGAACACCGGGGAGCTGTTTTTT	CASSLSGSANTGELFF
TRBV7-2	NA	TRBJ1-1	NA	TGTGCCAGCAGCTTAGAGGAGATAAACACTGAAGCTTTCTTT	CASSLEEINTEAFF
TRBV2	TRBD2	TRBJ2-1	NA	TGTGCCAGCAGTGAAGAAAGACTAGCCGATGACAATGAGCAGTTCTTC	CASSEERLADDNEQFF